One and the same sample provided the 29 T cell receptor beta chains below, sequenced in a study of technical replicates of blood from several donors. Method: immunoSEQ multiplex PCR; TCRdb's copy keeps in-frame clones and lacks some. The sample lists about 69,000 clones, 88% occurring once. The sequenced sample was PBMCs. These receptors were taken from a human donor in good health. Some clones in this sample may be carry-over from other donors' samples.

This clone was seen a single time. V usage is TRBV7-8 and J usage is TRBJ2-2; D is unresolved. The CDR3 has 14 residues. The ends were cut back, 0 bases at V and 3 bases at J, with 5 bases in the middle. CDR1 is SGHVS, CDR2 FQNEAQ, per germline. The CDR3 loop reads CASSLAEYTGELFF. CDR3 DNA sequence: TGTGCCAGCAGCTTAGCCGAGTACACCGGGGAGCTGTTTTTT.

The gene calls are TRBV2 and TRBJ1-1, with 8 bases that match TRBD1. V shed 6 bases, J shed 1 base, and the junction held 4 bases outside the gene matches. This CDR3 is built from 14 residues. Germline-derived CDR1 and CDR2 are SNHLY and FYNNEI. The CDR3 sequence: CASSRGQGNTEAFF. The DNA of the CDR3 is TGTGCCAGCAGCAGAGGACAGGGGAACACTGAAGCTTTCTTT.

The chain carries TRBV18 and TRBJ1-1, with D uncertain. The germline V and J ends were trimmed by 3 bases and 0 bases, with 8 bases remaining between them. CDR3 length: 14 amino acids. Germline values: CDR1 KGHSH, CDR2 LQKENI. CDR3 protein: CASSPADMNTEAFF. CDR3 DNA: TGTGCCAGCTCACCTGCAGATATGAACACTGAAGCTTTCTTT. Full variable domain (missing parts from reference TRBV18 and TRBJ1-1): NAGVMQNPRHLVRRRGQEARLRCSPMKGHSHVYWYRQLPEEGLKFMVYLQKENIIDESGMPKERFSAEFPKEGPSILRIQQVVRGDSAAYFCASSPADMNTEAFFGQGTRLTVV.

As concerns this clone: The junction and the germline gene differ at one end; a read error may be behind it. V and J are TRBV20-1 and TRBJ2-5, with D maybe TRBD2 (6 bases). The CDR3 has 11 amino acids. Per germline, CDR1 DFQATT and CDR2 SNEGSKA (reference sequence). The CDR3 DNA follows: TGCAGTGCTAGAGGATCCGACCTAGCGCACTTC. As protein: CSARGSDLAHF.

The genes are TRBV30 and TRBJ1-2; 7 nucleotides align to TRBD1. The V and J ends lost 4 bases and 2 bases, in that order; junction bases with no gene match: 4. The CDR3 totals 13 residues. Germline assignment: CDR1 GTSNPN and CDR2 SVGIG (reference sequence). This CDR3 reads CAWTRDSNYGYTF. The DNA for the CDR3 is TGTGCCTGGACCCGGGACAGCAACTATGGCTACACCTTC.

This rearrangement joins TRBV6-5 to TRBJ1-2; 12 bases are a match to TRBD1. This CDR3 is 15 amino acids long. V lost 6 bases and J lost 8; bases outside the gene matches: 10. The V gene's germline CDR1 is MNHEY and CDR2 SVGAGI. The CDR3 protein is CASSLGTGGAEGYTF. Here the CDR3 DNA reads TGTGCCAGCAGCCTCGGGACAGGGGGCGCAGAGGGCTACACCTTC.

The chain is built from TRBV6-5 and TRBJ2-5, with 11 positions matching TRBD1. The ends lost 2 bases at V and 5 bases at J; junction bases unmatched: 1. In germline, CDR1 is MNHEY, CDR2 SVGAGI. This CDR3 has 14 residues. This chain's CDR3 is CASSYGTGGETQYF. CDR3 in DNA: TGTGCCAGCAGTTACGGGACAGGGGGGGAGACCCAGTACTTC.

This chain uses TRBV9 with TRBJ2-2, with 7 bases aligning to TRBD2. The CDR3 has 16 amino acids. The germline CDR1 and CDR2 sequences are SGDLS and YYNGEE. The ends lost 0 bases at V and 1 base at J; junction bases unmatched: 3. CDR3 in DNA: TGTGCCAGCAGCGTAGCGGAGCGGGGGAACACCGGGGAGCTGTTTTTT. This translates into CASSVAERGNTGELFF.

The CDR3 sequence is CARSGTSGHPGEQFF. DNA for the CDR3: TGTGCCAGAAGCGGGACTAGCGGGCATCCAGGGGAGCAGTTCTTC. V is TRBV5-3 and J is TRBJ2-1; TRBD2 matches at 12 bases. TRBV5-3 has ORF status, its function being uncertain. The CDR3 is 15 residues long. The J segment lost 10 bases and the V segment lost 4 bases, leaving 9 bases of the junction unmatched.

The J gene is TRBJ2-7, the V gene TRBV4-1, with 9 bases that match TRBD1. The CDR3 runs to 15 residues. Germline V gene sequence: CDR1 MGHRA, CDR2 YSYEKL. Germline trimming cut 2 bases from V and 7 bases from J; bases unmatched to any gene: 9. CDR3 residues: CASSQSTGGGGEQYF. The CDR3 DNA reads as TGCGCCAGCAGCCAATCGACAGGGGGTGGAGGAGAGCAGTACTTC.

J is TRBJ1-6 and V is TRBV25-1; maybe TRBD1 (6 bases). Trimming shortened V by 7 bases and J by 5 bases, and 15 bases separated the two germline ends. CDR3 size: 15 residues. Germline-derived CDR1 and CDR2 are MGHDK and SYGVNS. CDR3 nucleotide sequence: TGTGCCAGCAAGAGGGGGACATTTGATAATTCACCCCTCCACTTT. Amino acids: CASKRGTFDNSPLHF.

Here the CDR3 DNA reads TGTGCCTGGAGTGAAGGGGTCTCTGGAAACACCATATATTTT. Translated: CAWSEGVSGNTIYF. J is TRBJ1-3 and V is TRBV30, with D possibly TRBD1 on 5 matching bases. Trimming removed 1 base at V and 0 bases at J, with 7 bases between. Germline CDR1 and CDR2: GTSNPN and SVGIG (reference sequence). The CDR3 has 14 amino acids.

The J gene is TRBJ1-1, the V gene TRBV7-3; D gene ambiguous. V lost 3 bases, J lost 5 bases, and 13 bases lay in between. The germline V gene has CDR1 SGHTA and CDR2 FQGTGA. This CDR3 has 14 residues. CDR3 protein: CASSLEGLRTEAFF. The CDR3 DNA follows: TGTGCCAGCAGCTTGGAGGGCCTGAGGACTGAAGCTTTCTTT.

This chain connects TRBV7-6 to TRBJ2-2, with 9 bases matching TRBD1. This CDR3 contains 16 residues. After removal of 5 bases from V and 1 base from J, the junction contained 5 bases not matched to a gene. Germline V CDR1 and CDR2: SGHVS, FNYEAQ. The chain's CDR3 is CASSPTDRGNTGELFF. CDR3 coding DNA: TGTGCCAGCAGCCCGACGGACAGGGGGAACACCGGGGAGCTGTTTTTT.

The V call is TRBV5-6, the J call TRBJ1-2; 8 nucleotides align to TRBD1. CDR1 and CDR2 from the germline V gene are SGHDT and YYEEEE. CDR3 length equals 13 residues. Unmatched junction bases numbered 7, after V lost 4 bases and J lost 8 bases. CDR3: CASSVTGGRGYTF. DNA of the CDR3: TGTGCCAGCAGCGTCACAGGGGGTAGGGGCTACACCTTC.

This sequence joins TRBV12-5 and TRBJ2-3; weak D call: TRBD2 (7 bases). Germline CDR1 is LGHNT and CDR2 is FRNRAP. The CDR3 consists of 21 residues. Deletions cut 0 bases from V and 2 bases from J, with 27 bases between. The CDR3 is CASGLVIPGASGLFSTDTQYF. DNA of the CDR3: TGTGCTAGTGGTTTGGTAATTCCGGGGGCTAGCGGTTTATTTTCCACAGATACGCAGTATTTT.

The chain is built from TRBV7-9 and TRBJ2-1; tentatively, D is TRBD2 (6 bases). The CDR3 sequence is 17 residues long. V was cut by 3 bases and J by 3 bases, with 18 bases left in between. The germline V gene encodes CDR1 SEHNR and CDR2 FQNEAQ (reference sequence). The CDR3 region is CASSLGGFGVNYNEQFF. The CDR3 coding sequence is TGTGCCAGCAGCTTGGGGGGTTTTGGGGTGAACTACAATGAGCAGTTCTTC.

V is TRBV5-8 and J is TRBJ2-3, with 10 bases fitting TRBD2. Germline trimming cut 0 bases from V and 0 bases from J; bases unmatched to any gene: 13. This CDR3 contains 20 residues. Germline V gene lookup returns CDR1 SGHTS and CDR2 YDEGEE. CDR3 region: CASSLARRLAGAASTDTQYF. The CDR3 DNA follows: TGTGCCAGCAGCTTGGCCCGTCGGCTAGCGGGAGCGGCTAGCACAGATACGCAGTATTTT.

The chain's CDR3 is CASSTKPQGGHVLDGYTF. The CDR3 DNA sequence: TGCGCCAGCAGTACAAAACCCCAGGGCGGCCATGTGTTGGATGGCTACACCTTC. This chain links TRBV5-1 with TRBJ1-2; D possibly corresponds to TRBD1 (5 bases). Germline loops: CDR1 SGHRS, CDR2 YFSETQ. The CDR3 is 18 amino acids. Between the trimmed V and J ends, which lost 5 bases and 6 bases, there was a span of 29 bases.

The V and J genes are TRBV19 and TRBJ2-3; D gene uncertain. Trimming shortened V by 2 bases and J by 3 bases, and 12 bases separated the two germline ends. CDR1 and CDR2 from the germline V gene are LNHDA and SQIVND (reference sequence). This CDR3 is 15 amino acids long. CDR3 residues: CASSIKRSFTDTQYF. Here the CDR3 DNA reads TGTGCCAGTAGTATAAAGAGGAGTTTTACAGATACGCAGTATTTT.

The V call is TRBV4-1, the J call TRBJ1-5; D perhaps matches TRBD1 (5 bases). V lost 0 bases and J 4 bases, leaving 16 bases between the germline ends. CDR1 and CDR2 (germline): MGHRA, YSYEKL. The CDR3 sequence is 17 residues long. CDR3 DNA sequence: TGCGCCAGCAGCCAAGACTCGCAATTCCAGGGAAATCAGCCCCAGCATTTT. This gives the protein CASSQDSQFQGNQPQHF.

This chain uses TRBV4-3 with TRBJ2-3; a possible D gene is TRBD2 (5 bases). The CDR3 extends over 13 amino acids. Trimming removed 6 bases from V and 0 bases from J, with 7 bases in between. Germline V gene lookup returns CDR1 LGHNA and CDR2 YSLEER. In nucleotides, the CDR3 is TGCGCCAGCAGTACGGGGAGCACAGATACGCAGTATTTT. Residues: CASSTGSTDTQYF.

V is TRBV27 and J is TRBJ1-2; perhaps TRBD1 as D (6 bases). This CDR3 contains 17 residues. The germline V and J ends were trimmed by 5 bases and 2 bases, with 21 bases remaining between them. CDR1 is MNHEY, CDR2 SMNVEV, per germline (reference sequence). CDR3 sequence: CASSPWAGERLNYGYTF. CDR3 bases: TGTGCCAGCAGTCCATGGGCAGGGGAGAGACTAAACTATGGCTACACCTTC.

The sample holds one count of this clone. The V and J genes are TRBV27 and TRBJ1-5, with TRBD1 identical over 9 bases. V trimming: 5 bases; J trimming: 0 bases; junction bases outside the gene matches: 11. CDR3 length: 18 amino acids. CDR1 is MNHEY, CDR2 SMNVEV, per germline (reference sequence). This chain's CDR3 is CASSPYRQGVFSNQPQHF. CDR3 in DNA: TGTGCCAGCAGTCCCTATCGACAGGGGGTTTTTAGCAATCAGCCCCAGCATTTT.

The chain links TRBV7-6 to TRBJ2-1, with 7 nucleotides matching TRBD2. The J segment lost 4 bases and the V segment lost 5 bases, leaving 5 bases of the junction unmatched. CDR1 is SGHVS, CDR2 FNYEAQ, per germline. This CDR3 contains 14 residues. CDR3 protein: CASSESGLYNEQFF. The CDR3 DNA reads TGTGCCAGCAGCGAGTCGGGACTATACAATGAGCAGTTCTTC.

The chain links TRBV7-3 to TRBJ2-3; TRBD1 agrees at 8 bases. The V gene end was trimmed by 5 bases and the J gene end by 0 bases; junction bases not matched to a gene: 10. Germline CDR1 is SGHTA and CDR2 is FQGTGA. The CDR3 is 17 amino acids. This CDR3 is CASSLLGQGGSTDTQYF. In DNA form, the CDR3 reads TGTGCCAGCAGCCTCTTAGGACAGGGAGGAAGCACAGATACGCAGTATTTT.

V is TRBV30 and J is TRBJ1-3; D unresolved. The CDR3 sequence is 14 residues long. Germline V lookup: CDR1 GTSNPN, CDR2 SVGIG (reference sequence). Trimming cost V 5 bases and J 0 bases, with 11 bases left between them. As DNA, the CDR3 is TGTGCCTGGGGCGGGGTGACCTCTGGAAACACCATATATTTT. Its translation is CAWGGVTSGNTIYF. Supplemented by reference TRBV30 and TRBJ1-3, the full variable domain reads SQTIHQWPATLVQPVGSPLSLECTVEGTSNPNLYWYRQAAGRGLQLLFYSVGIGQISSEVPQNLSASRPQDRQFILSSKKLLLSDSGFYLCAWGGVTSGNTIYFGEGSWLTVV.

The rearrangement links TRBV7-2 to TRBJ1-5; 8 bases fit TRBD1. Germline CDR1 and CDR2: SGHTA and FQGNSA. The CDR3 extends over 17 amino acids. V trimming: 1 base; J trimming: 5 bases; junction bases outside the gene matches: 10. The CDR3 DNA reads TGTGCCAGCAGCTTAGAAAAGGACAGGGTGAAGGATCAGCCCCAGCATTTT. Residues: CASSLEKDRVKDQPQHF.

The V gene is TRBV19, the J gene TRBJ2-5; 12 bases line up with TRBD2. From germline, CDR1 is LNHDA and CDR2 SQIVND (reference sequence). The CDR3 totals 17 residues. Germline trimming cut 5 bases from V and 4 bases from J; bases unmatched to any gene: 11. CDR3: CASSARASGRASETQYF. The CDR3 DNA follows: TGTGCCAGTAGTGCCAGGGCTAGCGGGAGGGCGTCAGAGACCCAGTACTTC.